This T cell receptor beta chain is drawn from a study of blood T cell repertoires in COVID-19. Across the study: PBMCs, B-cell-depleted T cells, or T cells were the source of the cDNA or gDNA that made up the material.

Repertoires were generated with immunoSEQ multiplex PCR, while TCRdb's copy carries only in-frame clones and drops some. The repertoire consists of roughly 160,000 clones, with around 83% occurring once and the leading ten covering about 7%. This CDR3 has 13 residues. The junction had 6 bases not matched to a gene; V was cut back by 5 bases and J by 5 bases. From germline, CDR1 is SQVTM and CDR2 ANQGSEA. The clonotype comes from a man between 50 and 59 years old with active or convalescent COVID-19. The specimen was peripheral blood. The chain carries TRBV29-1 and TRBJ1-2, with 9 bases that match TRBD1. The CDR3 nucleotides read TGCAGCGTTCTGACAGGGGGAGATTATGGCTACACCTTC. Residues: CSVLTGGDYGYTF. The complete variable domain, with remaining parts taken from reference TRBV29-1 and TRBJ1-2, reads SAVISQKPSRDICQRGTSLTIQCQVDSQVTMMFWYRQQPGQSLTLIATANQGSEATYESGFVIDKFPISRPNLTFSTLTVSNMSPEDSSIYLCSVLTGGDYGYTFGSGTRLTVV.